Presented here are 30 T cell receptor beta chains from one specimen sequenced in a study of blood T cell repertoires in COVID-19. Assay used: immunoSEQ multiplex PCR; TCRdb lists only in-frame clones, some missing. The sample lists 100,000 or so clones; approximately 91% were seen once. The sequencing input was peripheral blood. These receptors all stem from a man aged 50 to 59 with active COVID-19.

This sequence joins TRBV23-1 and TRBJ1-4; D gene unclear. TRBV23-1 is an ORF; its function is uncertain. Between the trimmed V and J ends, which lost 4 bases and 1 base, there was a span of 7 bases. This CDR3 comprises 14 residues. The CDR3 bases are TGCGCCAGCAGTCCCCGGGTAACTAATGAAAAACTGTTTTTT. Protein product: CASSPRVTNEKLFF.

In nucleotides, the CDR3 is TGCGCCAGCAGCTTTAGGTCGTGGGGGCAGGACGCGAACACCGGGGAGCTGTTTTTT. It specifies CASSFRSWGQDANTGELFF. The chain couples TRBV5-1 to TRBJ2-2; D is perhaps TRBD1 (6 bases). The CDR3 covers 19 residues. Trimming took off 2 bases at V and 0 bases at J, with 20 bases between the two ends. CDR1 SGHRS and CDR2 YFSETQ come from the germline V gene.

The genes are TRBV5-4 and TRBJ2-3; 12 nucleotides agree with TRBD1. CDR3 length: 16 residues. The V segment lost 3 bases and the J segment 0 bases; nucleotides outside the gene matches: 2. The germline gives CDR1 SGHNT, CDR2 YYREEE (reference sequence). CDR3 residues: CASSSGQGASTDTQYF. CDR3 coding DNA: TGTGCCAGCAGCTCGGGACAGGGGGCTAGCACAGATACGCAGTATTTT.

This chain connects TRBV6-6 to TRBJ2-7; 7 bases agree with TRBD1. V lost 5 bases to trimming and J lost 2 bases; unmatched junction nucleotides: 3. This CDR3 comprises 13 residues. CDR1 MNHNY and CDR2 SVGAGI come from the germline V gene (reference sequence). Here the CDR3 DNA reads TGTGCCAGCAGTACTCAGGGGGCCTACGAGCAGTACTTC. Protein: CASSTQGAYEQYF.

The chain links TRBV6-2 or TRBV6-3 to TRBJ2-5; the match to TRBD2 covers 9 bases. Trimming took 0 bases from V and 1 from J; bases not matched to a gene: 6. Germline CDR1 is MNHEY and CDR2 is SVGEGT. The CDR3 loop spans 17 amino acids. The CDR3 reads CASSYSNLAGIQETQYF. The DNA for the CDR3 is TGTGCCAGCAGTTACTCCAACCTAGCGGGGATCCAAGAGACCCAGTACTTC.

This clone has only a few counts. The chain recombines TRBV6-6 with TRBJ1-5, with D unclear. Germline V CDR1 and CDR2: MNHNY, SVGAGI (reference sequence). V was cut by 4 bases and J by 5 bases, with 6 bases left in between. The CDR3 consists of 12 residues. The CDR3 protein is CASSSGDQPQHF. DNA for the CDR3: TGTGCCAGCAGTTCGGGAGATCAGCCCCAGCATTTT.

The chain employs TRBV6-2 or TRBV6-3 and TRBJ1-6; possible D gene TRBD1, 5 bases. CDR1 MNHEY and CDR2 SVGEGT come from the germline V gene. This CDR3 is 15 amino acids long. V was trimmed by 2 bases and J by 12 bases, leaving 17 bases between them. DNA for the CDR3: TGTGCCAGCAGTTACCCCCTGGGGGGTGTGGTACCCCTCCACTTT. Translated, it gives CASSYPLGGVVPLHF.

The V call is TRBV18, the J call TRBJ1-2, with D unclear. Germline V lookup: CDR1 KGHSH, CDR2 LQKENI. This CDR3 region has 17 residues. Deletions cut 6 bases from V and 0 bases from J, with 20 bases between. In DNA, the CDR3 is TGTGCCAGCTCCCCCACAGCACCCGGCCCGGCTAACTATGGCTACACCTTC. It is translated as CASSPTAPGPANYGYTF.

In nucleotides, the CDR3 is TGTGCCAGCAGCCAAGCCGGAGGAGTGTCGGGGCCCCAGCATTTT. Its protein is CASSQAGGVSGPQHF. The genes are TRBV7-8 and TRBJ1-5, with D hard to call. Trimming removed 5 bases from V and 9 bases from J, with 20 bases in between. CDR1 and CDR2 (germline): SGHVS, FQNEAQ. There are 15 residues in the CDR3.

The chain couples TRBV7-8 to TRBJ1-1; unclear D gene. The CDR3 extends over 14 amino acids. The ends were cut back, 1 base at V and 2 bases at J, with 8 bases in the middle. Germline lookup yields CDR1 SGHVS and CDR2 FQNEAQ. The CDR3 region is CASSLGGRNTEAFF. The CDR3 region has the DNA TGTGCCAGCAGCTTAGGCGGGCGAAACACTGAAGCTTTCTTT.

The gene calls are TRBV10-3 and TRBJ2-1; 8 nucleotides line up with TRBD2. The CDR3 loop spans 20 amino acids. Germline-derived CDR1 and CDR2 are ENHRY and SYGVKD. Trimming cost V 0 bases and J 0 bases; bases outside gene matches: 13. CDR3 loop: CAISESIGRAGRSSYNEQFF. CDR3 nucleotides: TGTGCCATCAGTGAGTCGATCGGGAGGGCCGGTCGGAGCTCCTACAATGAGCAGTTCTTC.

CDR3: CASSARLADYNEQFF. In nucleotides, the CDR3 is TGTGCCAGCAGCGCCAGACTAGCGGACTACAATGAGCAGTTCTTC. The V gene is TRBV9, the J gene TRBJ2-1; 9 nucleotides agree with TRBD2. The CDR3 is 15 residues long. Germline assignment: CDR1 SGDLS and CDR2 YYNGEE. The trim removed 3 bases at V and 3 bases at J, leaving 4 bases unmatched.

The genes are TRBV18 and TRBJ2-7, with a tentative D call TRBD2 (5 bases). The CDR3 contains 14 residues. The V end was cut by 3 bases, the J end by 3 bases, with 12 bases between. CDR1 is KGHSH and CDR2 is LQKENI in the germline V gene. Here the CDR3 reads CASSPKSRGYEQYV. The CDR3 coding sequence is TGTGCCAGCTCACCTAAGAGCCGGGGCTACGAGCAGTACGTC.

This clone was recorded only once. V usage is TRBV5-1 and J usage is TRBJ1-1, with unresolved D. The CDR3 is made up of 15 amino acids. CDR1 is SGHRS, CDR2 YFSETQ, per germline. Trimming shortened V by 0 bases and J by 0 bases, and 9 bases separated the two germline ends. CDR3 nucleotide sequence: TGCGCCAGCAGCTTGGGTGGCAGTATGAACACTGAAGCTTTCTTT. Residues: CASSLGGSMNTEAFF.

The chain combines TRBV3-1 (or the pseudogene TRBV3-2) with TRBJ2-7; 7 nucleotides match TRBD1. Germline V gene lookup returns CDR1 LGHDT and CDR2 YNNKEL (reference sequence). J was trimmed by 2 bases and V by 2 bases; bases with no gene match: 6. The CDR3 is made up of 15 amino acids. CDR3 nucleotide sequence: TGTGCCAGCAGCCAATCCCACAGGGGCCCCTACGAGCAGTACTTC. The encoded protein is CASSQSHRGPYEQYF.

The rearrangement joins TRBV5-1 to TRBJ1-2; 10 bases map to TRBD1. Unmatched junction bases numbered 3, after V lost 2 bases and J lost 2 bases. The CDR3 loop spans 15 amino acids. Looked up from germline, CDR1 is SGHRS and CDR2 is YFSETQ. The CDR3 loop is CASSLMGQGNYGYTF. CDR3 nucleotide sequence: TGCGCCAGCAGCTTAATGGGACAGGGGAACTATGGCTACACCTTC.

This chain links TRBV19 with TRBJ2-3; D is undetermined. With 5 bases removed from V and 0 bases from J, the gap between germline ends came to 12 bases. The length of the CDR3 is 15 residues. CDR1 LNHDA and CDR2 SQIVND come from the germline V gene (reference sequence). CDR3 bases: TGTGCCAGTAGTGCCAAATTTACTAGCACAGATACGCAGTATTTT. Translation: CASSAKFTSTDTQYF.

The rearrangement joins TRBV5-4 to TRBJ2-1, with 15 positions matching TRBD2. The V and J ends lost 6 bases and 8 bases, in that order; junction bases with no gene match: 9. Germline V gene lookup returns CDR1 SGHNT and CDR2 YYREEE (reference sequence). CDR3 length: 16 amino acids. This CDR3 reads CASNPAGTSGRHEQFF. The DNA for the CDR3 is TGTGCCAGCAACCCGGCCGGGACTAGCGGGAGGCATGAGCAGTTCTTC. The full variable domain, completed using reference TRBV5-4 and TRBJ2-1, is ETGVTQSPTHLIKTRGQQVTLRCSSQSGHNTVSWYQQALGQGPQFIFQYYREEENGRGNFPPRFSGLQFPNYSSELNVNALELDDSALYLCASNPAGTSGRHEQFFGPGTRLTVL.

Here the CDR3 reads CASSSGQPPPEQFF. The CDR3 DNA reads TGTGCCAGCTCATCGGGACAGCCCCCCCCTGAGCAGTTCTTC. The rearrangement links TRBV5-8 to TRBJ2-1; 7 positions agree with TRBD1. The germline gives CDR1 SGHTS, CDR2 YDEGEE. Losses at the gene ends were 7 bases for V and 9 bases for J; bases not matched to a gene: 13. The CDR3 loop spans 14 amino acids.

The chain links TRBV5-1 to TRBJ2-7; maybe TRBD1 (5 bases). CDR1 SGHRS and CDR2 YFSETQ come from the germline V gene. The CDR3 loop spans 14 amino acids. V dropped 4 bases and J dropped 6 bases, with 17 bases sitting between them. This CDR3 reads CASSATGKSSEQYF. The CDR3 DNA sequence: TGCGCCAGCAGCGCAACAGGAAAGAGCTCCGAGCAGTACTTC.

The V call is TRBV12-3 or TRBV12-4, the J call TRBJ2-5; D is unclear. The CDR3 consists of 13 residues. V gave up 5 bases and J gave up 5 bases, with 12 bases separating them. The CDR3 reads CASSVQVQETQYF. The CDR3 DNA reads as TGTGCCAGCAGTGTCCAGGTTCAGGAGACCCAGTACTTC.

This chain links TRBV11-2 with TRBJ1-1; TRBD1 matches at 8 bases. Germline CDR1 reads SGHAT; CDR2 reads FQNNGV. V lost 4 bases to trimming and J lost 4 bases; unmatched junction nucleotides: 5. The CDR3 is 14 amino acids. The CDR3: CASSSFTGGTEAFF. CDR3 in DNA: TGTGCCAGCAGCTCCTTCACAGGGGGCACTGAAGCTTTCTTT.

The V call is TRBV5-8, the J call TRBJ1-5; D perhaps matches TRBD1 (5 bases). CDR3 length equals 15 residues. CDR1 SGHTS and CDR2 YDEGEE come from the germline V gene. The V end lost 4 bases, the J end lost 0 bases, and 11 bases lay between the germline ends. In nucleotides, the CDR3 is TGTGCCAGCAGCCCCAGGACAAATAGCAATCAGCCCCAGCATTTT. Residues: CASSPRTNSNQPQHF. Based on the CDR3 plus reference TRBV5-8 and TRBJ1-5, the full variable domain is EAGVTQSPTHLIKTRGQQATLRCSPISGHTSVYWYQQALGLGLQFLLWYDEGEERNRGNFPPRFSGRQFPNYSSELNVNALELEDSALYLCASSPRTNSNQPQHFGDGTRLSIL.

The V and J genes are TRBV6-5 and TRBJ2-5, with 10 bases that match TRBD2. There are 15 residues in the CDR3. Germline V gene data show CDR1 as MNHEY and CDR2 as SVGAGI. V dropped 5 bases and J dropped 5; count of bases not matched to a gene: 8. CDR3 nucleotides: TGTGCCAGCAGTACGATAGCGGGAGGCGCCGAGACCCAGTACTTC. Amino acids: CASSTIAGGAETQYF.

This chain joins TRBV9 and TRBJ2-3; 14 bases map to TRBD2. The germline CDR1 and CDR2 sequences are SGDLS and YYNGEE. The CDR3 runs to 17 residues. V lost 4 bases and J lost 6; bases outside the gene matches: 10. CDR3 sequence reads: CASSTHGTSGSADTQYF. For the CDR3, the DNA is TGTGCCAGCAGCACGCACGGGACTAGCGGGAGTGCGGATACGCAGTATTTT.

The chain is built from TRBV6-1 and TRBJ2-1, with D maybe TRBD1 (6 bases). Per germline, CDR1 MNHNS and CDR2 SASEGT. Trimming removed 1 base from V and 0 bases from J, with 13 bases in between. CDR3 length: 17 amino acids. DNA for the CDR3: TGTGCCAGCAGTGAAGACGGACAGTCGGTCTCCTACAATGAGCAGTTCTTC. It encodes CASSEDGQSVSYNEQFF.

The chain has TRBV25-1 and TRBJ1-5; D is undetermined. Germline assignment: CDR1 MGHDK and CDR2 SYGVNS. V lost 8 bases to trimming and J lost 4 bases, with 6 bases between them. The CDR3 extends over 11 amino acids. The CDR3 DNA sequence: TGTGCCAGCGGGCCTAATCAGCCCCAGCATTTT. This codes for CASGPNQPQHF.

The rearrangement uses TRBV4-2 and TRBJ2-1; 7 positions agree with TRBD1. This CDR3 is built from 13 residues. V shed 3 bases and J 6 bases; nucleotides not matched to a gene: 2. The germline CDR1 and CDR2 sequences are LGHNA and YNFKEQ. The CDR3 nucleotides read TGTGCCAGCAGCCAGGCAGGGGGCAATGAGCAGTTCTTC. Protein: CASSQAGGNEQFF.

The gene calls are TRBV27 and TRBJ2-1; the match to TRBD2 covers 12 bases. The CDR3 is 15 residues long. V lost 4 bases and J lost 9; bases outside the gene matches: 7. The germline gives CDR1 MNHEY, CDR2 SMNVEV (reference sequence). This chain's CDR3 is CASSSRLAGVSEQFF. In nucleotides, the CDR3 is TGTGCCAGCAGTTCCCGACTAGCGGGGGTGAGTGAGCAGTTCTTC.

The chain uses TRBV5-1 and TRBJ2-3; 11 bases are shared with TRBD2. J gave up 5 bases and V 0 bases, and 8 bases lay outside the gene matches. The CDR3 has 17 amino acids. In germline, CDR1 is SGHRS, CDR2 YFSETQ. The chain's CDR3 is CASSLGTSGGRGDTQYF. The CDR3 DNA sequence: TGCGCCAGCAGCTTGGGTACTAGCGGGGGCCGCGGAGATACGCAGTATTTT. Combining the CDR3 with reference TRBV5-1 and TRBJ2-3 gives the whole variable domain KAGVTQTPRYLIKTRGQQVTLSCSPISGHRSVSWYQQTPGQGLQFLFEYFSETQRNKGNFPGRFSGRQFSNSRSEMNVSTLELGDSALYLCASSLGTSGGRGDTQYFGPGTRLTVL.